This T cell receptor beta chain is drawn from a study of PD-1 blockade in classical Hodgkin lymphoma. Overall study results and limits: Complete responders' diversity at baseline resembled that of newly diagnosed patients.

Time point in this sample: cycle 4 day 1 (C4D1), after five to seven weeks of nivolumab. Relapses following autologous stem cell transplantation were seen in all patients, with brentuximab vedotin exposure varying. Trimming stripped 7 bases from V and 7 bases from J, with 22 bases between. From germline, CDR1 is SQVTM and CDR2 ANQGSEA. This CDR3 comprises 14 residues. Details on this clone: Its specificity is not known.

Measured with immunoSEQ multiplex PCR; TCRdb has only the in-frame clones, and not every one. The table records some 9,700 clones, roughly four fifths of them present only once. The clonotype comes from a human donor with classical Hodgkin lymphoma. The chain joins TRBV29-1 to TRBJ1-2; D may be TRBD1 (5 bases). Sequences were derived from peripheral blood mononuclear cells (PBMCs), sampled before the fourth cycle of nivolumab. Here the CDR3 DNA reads TGCAGCGCCCCGGTGTGGGGGAAGAACGGTGGCTACACCTTC. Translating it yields CSAPVWGKNGGYTF.